The clone carrying this T cell receptor beta chain has a count of ten or more. The antigen is undetermined. These data are taken from a study of T-cell reconstitution after alpha-beta-depleted transplantation in children. Study results and caveats: Alpha-beta T cells present about two months after transplant were reported to originate from several hundred expanded graft clones. After transplant, high TCRbeta diversity at day 60 in some patients arose from surviving recipient T cells and thymic progenitors. T-cell numbers and diversity, one year after transplant, stemmed largely from T cells that were newly produced.

The TCRbeta library was prepared with unique molecular identifiers. TCRdb reprocessed the PCR reads with MiXCR, giving one entry per CDR3 protein. The sample lists 240,000 or so distinct CDR3 sequences, 6.5% to 10% seen once, with approximately 6.3% in the top ten. In germline, CDR1 is SGHRS, CDR2 YFSETQ. Between the trimmed V and J ends, which lost 3 bases and 1 base, there was a span of 16 bases. The CDR3 runs to 16 residues. This rearrangement joins TRBV5-1 to TRBJ1-1; possible D gene TRBD1, 5 bases. The TCR comes from a male patient aged 5 to 17 who had a stem cell transplant for acute lymphoblastic leukemia, so the T cells may come from the graft donor. Sequencing used PBMCs, mostly from graft donor cells, obtained 180 days after TCRalphabeta/CD19-depleted stem cell transplant. CDR3 amino acids: CASSSRGGGPNTEAFF. The CDR3 DNA reads as TGCGCCAGCAGCTCGCGGGGGGGGGGACCGAACACTGAAGCTTTCTTT.